Listed below are T cell receptor beta chains from one sample, sequenced in a study of blood T cell repertoires in COVID-19. Libraries were prepared by immunoSEQ multiplex PCR; TCRdb keeps only in-frame clonotypes and omits some of them. The sample consists of roughly 66,000 clones, about 90% of them appearing once. Sequencing input: peripheral blood. The source of these receptors is a human donor with active COVID-19. The donor label of this sample is uncertain. The CDR3 runs from the conserved cysteine through the conserved F or W. A D gene is named only where the DNA matches it firmly. Some rows mark clone size as missing; the rest say once, few, many or name a class of expanded clone.

d_gene	v_gene	j_gene	abundance	CDR3aa	CDR3nt
NA	TRBV24-1	TRBJ2-7	NA	CATSTSRGSSYEQYF	TGTGCCACCAGTACGTCTCGCGGTAGCTCCTACGAGCAGTACTTC
TRBD2	TRBV2	TRBJ2-1	NA	CASSMSGATYNEQFF	TGTGCCAGCAGTATGAGCGGGGCCACCTACAATGAGCAGTTCTTC
TRBD2	TRBV9	TRBJ2-7	NA	CASSTGGLAGGEQYF	TGTGCCAGCAGCACGGGGGGCCTAGCGGGAGGCGAGCAGTACTTC
TRBD2	TRBV5-4	TRBJ2-1	NA	CASSFAPPSGPYNEQFF	TGTGCCAGCAGCTTCGCGCCCCCTAGCGGGCCTTACAATGAGCAGTTCTTC
NA	TRBV4-3	TRBJ1-3	NA	CASSHDRVSGNTIYF	TGCGCCAGCAGCCACGACCGGGTCTCTGGAAACACCATATATTTT
TRBD2	TRBV14	TRBJ2-5	NA	CASSQLAGGPRETQYF	TGTGCCAGCAGCCAACTAGCGGGAGGCCCCAGGGAGACCCAGTACTTC
NA	TRBV27	TRBJ1-1	NA	CASSPAAGGPQGGEAFF	TGTGCCAGCAGCCCCGCCGCGGGAGGGCCCCAGGGTGGTGAAGCTTTCTTT
TRBD2	TRBV19	TRBJ2-2	once	CAILAGAGGELFF	TGTGCCATTCTAGCGGGAGCGGGCGGGGAGCTGTTTTTT
TRBD1	TRBV6-5	TRBJ2-4	NA	CAINDRGNAKNIQYF	TGTGCCATAAACGACAGGGGAAACGCCAAAAACATTCAGTACTTC
TRBD1	TRBV12-5	TRBJ1-6	NA	CASGIDRASPLHF	TGTGCTAGTGGTATCGACAGGGCTTCACCCCTCCACTTT